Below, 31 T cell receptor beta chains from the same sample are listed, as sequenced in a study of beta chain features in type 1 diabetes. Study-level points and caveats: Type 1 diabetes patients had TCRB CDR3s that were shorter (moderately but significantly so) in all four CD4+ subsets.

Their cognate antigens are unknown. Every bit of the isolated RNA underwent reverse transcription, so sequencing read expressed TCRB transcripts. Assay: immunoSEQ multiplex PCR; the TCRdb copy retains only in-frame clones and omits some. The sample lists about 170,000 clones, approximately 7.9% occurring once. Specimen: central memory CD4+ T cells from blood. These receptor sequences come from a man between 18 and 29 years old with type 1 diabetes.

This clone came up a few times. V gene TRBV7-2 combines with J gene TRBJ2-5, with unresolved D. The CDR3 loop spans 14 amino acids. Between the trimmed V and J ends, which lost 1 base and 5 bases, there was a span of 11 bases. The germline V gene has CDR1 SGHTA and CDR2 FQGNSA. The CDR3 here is CASSLEAASETQYF. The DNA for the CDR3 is TGTGCCAGCAGCTTAGAGGCGGCATCGGAGACCCAGTACTTC.

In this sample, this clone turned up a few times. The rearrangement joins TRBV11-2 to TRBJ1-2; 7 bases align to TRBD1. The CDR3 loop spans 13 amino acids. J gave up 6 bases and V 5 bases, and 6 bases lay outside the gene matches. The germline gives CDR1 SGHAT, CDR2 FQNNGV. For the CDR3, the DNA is TGTGCCAGCAGCCCACAGGGGTTAGATGGCTACACCTTC. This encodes CASSPQGLDGYTF.

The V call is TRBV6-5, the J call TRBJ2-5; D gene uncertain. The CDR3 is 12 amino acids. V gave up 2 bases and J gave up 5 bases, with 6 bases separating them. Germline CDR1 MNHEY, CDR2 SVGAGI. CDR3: CASSYLTETQYF. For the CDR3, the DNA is TGTGCCAGCAGTTACCTTACTGAGACCCAGTACTTC.

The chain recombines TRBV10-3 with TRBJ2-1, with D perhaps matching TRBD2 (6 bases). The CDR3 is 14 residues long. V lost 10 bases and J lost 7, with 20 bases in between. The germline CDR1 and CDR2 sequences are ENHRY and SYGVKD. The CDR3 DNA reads TGTGCCACCCTTCCCTCGAGGGAGGCGAATGAGCAGTTCTTC. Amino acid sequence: CATLPSREANEQFF.

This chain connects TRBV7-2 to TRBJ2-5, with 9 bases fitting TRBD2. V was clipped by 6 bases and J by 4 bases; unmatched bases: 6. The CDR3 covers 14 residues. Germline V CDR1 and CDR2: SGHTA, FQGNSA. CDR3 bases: TGTGCCAGCAGGAACGCGGGGGGGGGAGAGACCCAGTACTTC. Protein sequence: CASRNAGGGETQYF.

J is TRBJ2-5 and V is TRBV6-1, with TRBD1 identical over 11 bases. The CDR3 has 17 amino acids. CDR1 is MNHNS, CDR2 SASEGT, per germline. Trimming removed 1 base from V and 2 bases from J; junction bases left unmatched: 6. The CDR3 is CASSEGTGGFRQETQYF. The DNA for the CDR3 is TGTGCCAGCAGTGAAGGGACAGGGGGCTTTCGACAAGAGACCCAGTACTTC.

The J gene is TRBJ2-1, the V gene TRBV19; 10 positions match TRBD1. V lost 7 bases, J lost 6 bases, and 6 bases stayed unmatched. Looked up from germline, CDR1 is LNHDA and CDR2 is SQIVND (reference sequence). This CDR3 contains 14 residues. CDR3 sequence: CASTRQGARNEQFF. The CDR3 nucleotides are TGTGCCAGTACCCGACAGGGGGCGCGCAATGAGCAGTTCTTC. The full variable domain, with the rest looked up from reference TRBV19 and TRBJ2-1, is DGGITQSPKYLFRKEGQNVTLSCEQNLNHDAMYWYRQDPGQGLRLIYYSQIVNDFQKGDIAEGYSVSREKKESFPLTVTSAQKNPTAFYLCASTRQGARNEQFFGPGTRLTVL.

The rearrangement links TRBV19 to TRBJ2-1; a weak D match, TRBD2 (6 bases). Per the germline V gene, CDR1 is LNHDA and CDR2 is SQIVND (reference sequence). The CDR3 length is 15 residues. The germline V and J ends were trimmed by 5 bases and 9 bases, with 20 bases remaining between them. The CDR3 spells CASSPRGLAGGEQFF. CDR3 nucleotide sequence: TGTGCCAGTAGTCCTCGGGGGTTAGCCGGGGGTGAGCAGTTCTTC.

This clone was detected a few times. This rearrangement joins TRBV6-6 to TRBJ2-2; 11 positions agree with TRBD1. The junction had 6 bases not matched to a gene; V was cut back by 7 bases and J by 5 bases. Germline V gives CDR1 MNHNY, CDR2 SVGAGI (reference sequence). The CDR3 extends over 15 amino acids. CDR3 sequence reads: CASIPGTGGTGELFF. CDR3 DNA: TGTGCCAGCATCCCCGGGACAGGGGGAACCGGGGAGCTGTTTTTT.

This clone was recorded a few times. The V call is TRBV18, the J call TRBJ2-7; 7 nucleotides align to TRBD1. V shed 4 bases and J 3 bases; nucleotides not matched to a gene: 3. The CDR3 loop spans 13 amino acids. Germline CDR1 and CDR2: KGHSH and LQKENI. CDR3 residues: CASSRAGGYEQYF. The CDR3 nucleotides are TGTGCCAGCTCACGAGCAGGGGGCTACGAGCAGTACTTC.

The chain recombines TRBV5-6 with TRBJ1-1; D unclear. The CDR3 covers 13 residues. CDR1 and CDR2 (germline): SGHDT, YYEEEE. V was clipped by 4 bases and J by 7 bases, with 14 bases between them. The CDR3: CASSPGGGVEAFF. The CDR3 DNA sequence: TGTGCCAGCAGCCCGGGAGGAGGAGTTGAAGCTTTCTTT.

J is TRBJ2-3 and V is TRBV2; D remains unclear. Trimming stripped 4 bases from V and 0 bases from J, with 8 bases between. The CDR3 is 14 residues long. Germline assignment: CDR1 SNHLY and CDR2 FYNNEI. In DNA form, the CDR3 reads TGTGCCAGCAGTGCGACAAGAAGCACAGATACGCAGTATTTT. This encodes CASSATRSTDTQYF.

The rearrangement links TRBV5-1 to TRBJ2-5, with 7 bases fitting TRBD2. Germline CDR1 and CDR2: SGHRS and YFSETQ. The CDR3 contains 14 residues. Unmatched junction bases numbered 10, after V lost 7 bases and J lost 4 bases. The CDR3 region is CASGAQTSAETQYF. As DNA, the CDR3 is TGCGCCAGCGGCGCCCAAACTAGCGCAGAGACCCAGTACTTC.

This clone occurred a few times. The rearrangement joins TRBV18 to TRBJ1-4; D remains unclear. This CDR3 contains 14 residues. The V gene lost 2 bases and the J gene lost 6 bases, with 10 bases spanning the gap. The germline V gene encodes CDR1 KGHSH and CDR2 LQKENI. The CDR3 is CASSPAGYDEKLFF. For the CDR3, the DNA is TGTGCCAGCTCACCAGCAGGATATGATGAAAAACTGTTTTTT.

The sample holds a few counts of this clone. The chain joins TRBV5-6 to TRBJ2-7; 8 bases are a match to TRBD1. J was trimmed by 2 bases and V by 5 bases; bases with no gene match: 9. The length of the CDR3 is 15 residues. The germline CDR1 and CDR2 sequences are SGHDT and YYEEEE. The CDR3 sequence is CASRRTGSSTYEQYF. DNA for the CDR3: TGTGCCAGCAGAAGGACAGGGAGTAGTACCTACGAGCAGTACTTC.

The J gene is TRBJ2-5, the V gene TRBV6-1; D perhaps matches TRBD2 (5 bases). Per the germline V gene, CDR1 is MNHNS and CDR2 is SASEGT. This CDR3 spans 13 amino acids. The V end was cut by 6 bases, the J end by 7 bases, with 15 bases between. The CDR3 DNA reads TGTGCCAGCAGCGTGGGTCTAGCAGCGACCCAGTACTTC. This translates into CASSVGLAATQYF.

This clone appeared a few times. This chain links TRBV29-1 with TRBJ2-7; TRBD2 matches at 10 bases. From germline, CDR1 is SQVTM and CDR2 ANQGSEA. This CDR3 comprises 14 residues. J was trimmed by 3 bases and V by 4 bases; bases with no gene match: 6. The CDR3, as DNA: TGCAGCGTTGGAGGGTCTAGCGGGAGCTACGAGCAGTACTTC. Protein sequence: CSVGGSSGSYEQYF.

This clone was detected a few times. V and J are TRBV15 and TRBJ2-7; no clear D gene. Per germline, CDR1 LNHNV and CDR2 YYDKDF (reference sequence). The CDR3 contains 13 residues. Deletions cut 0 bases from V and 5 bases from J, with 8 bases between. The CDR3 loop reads CATSREMRNEQYF. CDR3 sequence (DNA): TGTGCCACCAGCAGAGAGATGAGGAACGAGCAGTACTTC.

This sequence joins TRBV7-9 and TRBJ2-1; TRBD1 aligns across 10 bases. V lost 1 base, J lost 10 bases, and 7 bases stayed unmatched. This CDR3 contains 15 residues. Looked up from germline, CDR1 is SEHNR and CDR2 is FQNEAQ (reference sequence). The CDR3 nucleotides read TGTGCCAGCAGCTTAGGGACAGGGGGGTTCGGAGAGCAGTTCTTC. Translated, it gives CASSLGTGGFGEQFF.

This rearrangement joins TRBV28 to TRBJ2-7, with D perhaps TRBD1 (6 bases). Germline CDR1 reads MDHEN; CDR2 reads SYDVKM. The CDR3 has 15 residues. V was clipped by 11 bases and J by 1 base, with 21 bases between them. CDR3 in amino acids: CAGGASSWMSYEQYF. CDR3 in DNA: TGTGCCGGGGGCGCTAGCTCTTGGATGTCCTACGAGCAGTACTTC.

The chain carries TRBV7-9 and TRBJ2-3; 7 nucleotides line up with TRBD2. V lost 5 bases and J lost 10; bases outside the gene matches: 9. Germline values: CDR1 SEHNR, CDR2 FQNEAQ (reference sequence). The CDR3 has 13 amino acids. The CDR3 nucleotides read TGTGCCAGCAGCCGGACTAGTCATGATGCGCAGTATTTT. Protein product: CASSRTSHDAQYF.

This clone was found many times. CDR3 DNA sequence: TGTGCCAGCAGCACCTCCGGGACAGGGGGCGGAAAGACCCAGTACTTC. Protein: CASSTSGTGGGKTQYF. The chain links TRBV7-6 to TRBJ2-5, with 12 positions matching TRBD1. The CDR3 is 16 amino acids. After removal of 5 bases from V and 6 bases from J, the junction contained 10 bases not matched to a gene. The V gene's germline CDR1 is SGHVS and CDR2 FNYEAQ.

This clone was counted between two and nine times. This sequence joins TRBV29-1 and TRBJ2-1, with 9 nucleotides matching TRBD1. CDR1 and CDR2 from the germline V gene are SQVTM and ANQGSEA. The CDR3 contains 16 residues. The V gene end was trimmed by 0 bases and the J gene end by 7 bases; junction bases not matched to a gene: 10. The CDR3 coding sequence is TGCAGCGTTGAAGATCTTTCGACAGGGGGGTTGAATGAGCAGTTCTTC. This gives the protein CSVEDLSTGGLNEQFF.

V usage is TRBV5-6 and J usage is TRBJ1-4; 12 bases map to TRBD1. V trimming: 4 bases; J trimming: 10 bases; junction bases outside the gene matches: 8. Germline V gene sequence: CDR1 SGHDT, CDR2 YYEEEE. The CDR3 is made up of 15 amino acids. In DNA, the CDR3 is TGTGCCAGCAGCGAAAGGGACAGGGGGCCAGGAAAACTGTTTTTT. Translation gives CASSERDRGPGKLFF. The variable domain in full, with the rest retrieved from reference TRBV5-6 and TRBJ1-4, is DAGVTQSPTHLIKTRGQQVTLRCSPKSGHDTVSWYQQALGQGPQFIFQYYEEEERQRGNFPDRFSGHQFPNYSSELNVNALLLGDSALYLCASSERDRGPGKLFFGSGTQLSVL.

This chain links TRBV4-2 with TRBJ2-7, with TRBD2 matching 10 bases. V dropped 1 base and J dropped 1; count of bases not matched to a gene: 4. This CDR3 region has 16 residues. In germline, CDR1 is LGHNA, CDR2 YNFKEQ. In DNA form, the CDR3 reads TGTGCCAGCAGCCAAGCCTGGACTAGCGGATCCTACGAGCAGTACTTC. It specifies CASSQAWTSGSYEQYF.

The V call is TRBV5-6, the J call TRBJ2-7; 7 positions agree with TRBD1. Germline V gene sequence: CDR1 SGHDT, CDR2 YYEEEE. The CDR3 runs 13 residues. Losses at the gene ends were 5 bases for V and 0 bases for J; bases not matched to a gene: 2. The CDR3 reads CASRGQASYEQYF. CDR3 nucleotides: TGTGCCAGCAGAGGACAGGCCTCCTACGAGCAGTACTTC.

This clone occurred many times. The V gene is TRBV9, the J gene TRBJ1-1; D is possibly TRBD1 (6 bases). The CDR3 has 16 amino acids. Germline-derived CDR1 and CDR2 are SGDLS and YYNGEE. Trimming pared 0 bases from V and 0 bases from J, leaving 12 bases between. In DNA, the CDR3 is TGTGCCAGCAGCGTAGAGTCAGGGGCAATGAACACTGAAGCTTTCTTT. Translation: CASSVESGAMNTEAFF.

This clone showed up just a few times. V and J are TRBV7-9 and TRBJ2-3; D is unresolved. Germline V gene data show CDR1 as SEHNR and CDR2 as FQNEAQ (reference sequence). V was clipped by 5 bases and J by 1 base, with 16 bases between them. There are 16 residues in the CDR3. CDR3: CASSPRIASGTDTQYF. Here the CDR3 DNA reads TGTGCCAGCAGCCCCCGTATAGCTTCGGGCACAGATACGCAGTATTTT. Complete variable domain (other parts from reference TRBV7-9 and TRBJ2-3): DTGVSQNPRHKITKRGQNVTFRCDPISEHNRLYWYRQTLGQGPEFLTYFQNEAQLEKSRLLSDRFSAERPKGSFSTLEIQRTEQGDSAMYLCASSPRIASGTDTQYFGPGTRLTVL.

The CDR3 loop is CASSVGLAGEGGSHTDTQYF. The CDR3 DNA is TGTGCCAGCAGCGTAGGATTAGCGGGAGAAGGTGGCTCTCACACAGATACGCAGTATTTT. V gene TRBV9 combines with J gene TRBJ2-3; 9 nucleotides match TRBD2. The junction had 16 bases not matched to a gene; V was cut back by 0 bases and J by 2 bases. The CDR3 is 20 amino acids. Germline CDR1 reads SGDLS; CDR2 reads YYNGEE.

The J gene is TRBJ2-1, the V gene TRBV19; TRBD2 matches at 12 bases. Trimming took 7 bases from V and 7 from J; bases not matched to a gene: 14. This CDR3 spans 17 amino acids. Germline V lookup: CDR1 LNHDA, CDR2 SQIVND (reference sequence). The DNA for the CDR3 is TGTGCCAGTACCACCCTAATGACTAGCGGGAGAAGTAATGAGCAGTTCTTC. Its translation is CASTTLMTSGRSNEQFF. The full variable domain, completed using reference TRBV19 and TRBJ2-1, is DGGITQSPKYLFRKEGQNVTLSCEQNLNHDAMYWYRQDPGQGLRLIYYSQIVNDFQKGDIAEGYSVSREKKESFPLTVTSAQKNPTAFYLCASTTLMTSGRSNEQFFGPGTRLTVL.

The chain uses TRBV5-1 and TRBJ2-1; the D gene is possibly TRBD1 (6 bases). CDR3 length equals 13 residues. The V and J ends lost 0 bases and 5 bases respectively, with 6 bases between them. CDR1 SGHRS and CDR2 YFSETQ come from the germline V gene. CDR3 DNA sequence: TGCGCCAGCAGCTTGGACAGGGACAATGAGCAGTTCTTC. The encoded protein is CASSLDRDNEQFF.